The entry that follows covers one TCR beta chain sequence. Its antigen is as yet unknown. This sample is part of a study of T cell responses to AZD1222 COVID-19 vaccine. Study-level background: The study pooled second doses at about 4 or about 12 weeks.

J lost 3 bases, V lost 4 bases, and 8 bases had no gene match. CDR1 is SGHTA, CDR2 FQGTGA, per germline. The CDR3 sequence is 19 residues long. The assay was immunoSEQ multiplex PCR, and TCRdb's table has in-frame clones only and misses some. This table has about 76,000 clones, more than 75% appearing once. General study points: Baseline seropositives among AZD1222 recipients totaled only five to seven. Spike-wide coverage was observed for vaccine-associated CD4 TCRs, with dominant responses at 160-218 and 743-854. A reported finding is that nearly half of spike-specific TCRs target unmutated variant regions.

The sequence was obtained from an adult in good health. The chain links TRBV7-3 to TRBJ2-2, with 16 bases lining up with TRBD2. The specimen was peripheral blood, collected on day 0 of AZD1222 vaccination. As DNA, the CDR3 is TGTGCCAGCAGCTCGCCCCCGGGACTAGCGGGAGGGCACACCGGGGAGCTGTTTTTT. Translating it yields CASSSPPGLAGGHTGELFF.